A selection of T cell receptor beta chains follows, all from one sample in a study of CD8 T cells in Susac syndrome. Each CDR3 protein gets one entry after TCRdb re-called the immunoSEQ multiplex PCR reads with MiXCR. The sample includes some 130,000 distinct CDR3 sequences, roughly 94% of them seen just once. Sequenced input: CD8+ T cells from PBMCs. The receptors here all came from a human donor with Susac syndrome. Both conserved end residues are trimmed from each CDR3. Not every row has a clone size; where given, it reads once, few, many or a size class.

>TRBV20-1|.|TRBJ2-1
SARDGGWGLADNEQF
>TRBV2|.|TRBJ2-1
ASSEFIYNEQF
>TRBV19|.|TRBJ2-1
ASRASYNEQF
>TRBV28|.|TRBJ2-7
ASSYSLGTTQEQY
>TRBV11-2|.|TRBJ2-1
ASSLAGQTMYNEQF
>TRBV13|.|TRBJ2-7
ASSPAPPPNEQY
>TRBV27|.|TRBJ2-1
ASIPGQGYNEQF
>TRBV12-3/TRBV12-4|.|TRBJ1-3
ASQLRNTIY
>TRBV9|.|TRBJ2-2
ASVRWDSNTGELF
>TRBV3-1|.|TRBJ2-5
ASSPGGPSGLETQY
>TRBV29-1|.|TRBJ2-1
SVEGGRGLNNEQF
>TRBV24-1|.|TRBJ2-1
ATSGPPLDNEQF
>TRBV7-2|once|TRBJ2-1
ASSPRRGPDPGQF
>TRBV20-1|.|TRBJ2-3
SARDPQGVWTDTQY
>TRBV25-1|.|TRBJ1-1
ASSEYFVGTHDDTEAF
>TRBV12-3/TRBV12-4|once|TRBJ2-2
ATRLGELF
>TRBV19|.|TRBJ1-1
ASSSQQGFTEAF
>TRBV12-3/TRBV12-4|.|TRBJ1-2
ASSLTGSYGYT
>TRBV20-1|.|TRBJ2-1
SAEAVDYNEQF
>TRBV21-1|.|TRBJ2-7
ASSKPAGRIYEQY
>TRBV5-4|few|TRBJ2-1
ASSFPQDSYNEQF
>TRBV28|once|TRBJ2-3
ASSLISTDTQY
>TRBV4-1|.|TRBJ2-1
ASSQVGELYNEQF
>TRBV5-1|.|TRBJ2-5
ASSTTGTGRETQY
>TRBV12-3/TRBV12-4|.|TRBJ1-3
ASSFLLETGEQSPFSGNTIY
>TRBV24-1|.|TRBJ2-3
ATSDRTSGNTDTQY
>TRBV7-9|.|TRBJ1-2
ASSQGTVSNYGYT
>TRBV24-1|.|TRBJ2-4
ATSDFRVDIQY
>TRBV28|.|TRBJ2-2
ASSPLTVIGELF
>TRBV20-1|.|TRBJ2-7
SARRPGQWGGLQY
>TRBV7-2|.|TRBJ2-3
ASSSGTGVDTQY
>TRBV14|few|TRBJ2-5
ASSQDLGLEETQY
>TRBV12-3/TRBV12-4|.|TRBJ2-5
ASSLFGMRGVETQY
>TRBV27|.|TRBJ1-2
ASSVTGWDIYGYT
>TRBV29-1|.|TRBJ2-7
SGGTVREQY
>TRBV24-1|.|TRBJ2-3
ATSDRDIHGSDTQY
>TRBV25-1|.|TRBJ2-7
ASIGYSGTGSSYEQY
>TRBV11-3|once|TRBJ2-1
ASSLWKGDEQF
>TRBV4-1|once|TRBJ2-7
ASSQDAGRVEQY
>TRBV25-1|.|TRBJ1-1
ASSDFALGYTEAF
>TRBV7-9|.|TRBJ1-1
ASSPPGVNTEAF
>TRBV3-1|.|TRBJ2-1
ASSEGLAGAYNEQF
>TRBV7-8|.|TRBJ2-5
ASRPRDIQETQY
>TRBV20-1|.|TRBJ1-2
SATTMDGDGYT
>TRBV9|.|TRBJ2-2
ASSGPRTGRVGELF
>TRBV9|once|TRBJ2-3
ASSEREGDTDTQY
>TRBV6-6|.|TRBJ2-5
ASLAGEETQY